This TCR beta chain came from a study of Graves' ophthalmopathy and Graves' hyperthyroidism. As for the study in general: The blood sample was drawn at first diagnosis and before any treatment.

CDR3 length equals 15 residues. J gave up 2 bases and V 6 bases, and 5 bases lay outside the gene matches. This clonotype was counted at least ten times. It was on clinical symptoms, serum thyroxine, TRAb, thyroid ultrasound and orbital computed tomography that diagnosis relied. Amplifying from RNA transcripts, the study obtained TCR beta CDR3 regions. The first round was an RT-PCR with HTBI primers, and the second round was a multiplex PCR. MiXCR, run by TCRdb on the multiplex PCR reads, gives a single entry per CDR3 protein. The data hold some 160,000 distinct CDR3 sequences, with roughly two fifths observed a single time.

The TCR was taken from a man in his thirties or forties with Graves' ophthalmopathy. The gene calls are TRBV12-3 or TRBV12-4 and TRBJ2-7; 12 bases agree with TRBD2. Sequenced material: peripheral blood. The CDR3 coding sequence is TGTGCCAGCAGCCCCGGACTAGCGGGACCCTACGAGCAGTACTTC. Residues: CASSPGLAGPYEQYF.